Listed here is a single T cell receptor (beta chain). The junction differs from germline at one of its ends, possibly a read error. The sample belongs to a study of blood T cell repertoires in COVID-19. Overall study context: The United States, Italy and Spain were the sources of the acute and convalescent COVID-19 samples. Sources were T cells, B-cell-depleted T cells, or PBMCs; the material itself was cDNA or gDNA.

As handled by the study authors: Amplification of reference gene primers was used by the study to estimate nucleated cell counts. Sequencing used immunoSEQ multiplex PCR; TCRdb keeps in-frame clones, though not all of them. V and J calls and clone size are as listed in that table; D and trimming were resolved from the DNA. The sample carries some 250,000 clones, 83% recorded once. The CDR3 has 14 amino acids. From germline, CDR1 is MNHNS and CDR2 SASEGT. The TCR was taken from a man aged 80 or over with acute or convalescent COVID-19. The chain has TRBV6-1 and TRBJ2-1; 9 bases line up with TRBD2. The sample taken for sequencing was peripheral blood. This CDR3 is CASSEAGGYNEQFF. Written as DNA, the CDR3 is TGTGCCAGCAGCGAAGCGGGAGGTTACAATGAGCAGTTCTTC.